These T cell receptor beta chains were read from a single sample in a study of cytotoxic CD8 clonotypes in ibrutinib-treated CLL. Here immunoSEQ multiplex PCR was the method, and the copy in TCRdb shows in-frame clones only, minus some. The data hold under 300,000 clones, with less than 85% observed a single time. The specimen comprised PBMCs, sampled at disease progression, from a patient treated with ibrutinib. Receptor source: a human donor with chronic lymphocytic leukemia. Each CDR3 is given with its conserved first and last residue. Fields, in order: V gene, J gene, D gene, clone size, CDR3 protein, CDR3 DNA. A D gene is named only where the DNA matches it firmly. A clone size is listed for some rows: how often the clone was seen (once, few, many), or a class if it is expanded.

>TRBV4-1|TRBJ1-6|.|.
CASSQEANNSPLHF
TGCGCCAGCAGCCAAGAGGCCAATAATTCACCCCTCCACTTT
>TRBV7-2|TRBJ2-5|TRBD2|.
CASSSRGGGETQYF
TGTGCCAGCAGCTCCCGGGGGGGCGGGGAGACCCAGTACTTC
>TRBV27|TRBJ1-3|.|.
CASSLYGSPGNTIYF
TGTGCCAGCAGTTTATACGGGAGTCCTGGAAACACCATATATTTT
>TRBV11-2|TRBJ1-4|TRBD1|.
CASSIRDRGIRDEKLFF
TGTGCCAGCAGCATCCGGGACAGAGGGATCCGGGACGAAAAACTGTTTTTT
>TRBV4-3|TRBJ2-2|TRBD2|.
CASSPGTSVTGELFF
TGCGCCAGCTCTCCGGGGACTAGCGTCACCGGGGAGCTGTTTTTT
>TRBV7-2|TRBJ2-2|.|few
CASTNLATGELFF
TGTGCCAGCACCAACCTAGCGACCGGGGAGCTGTTTTTT
>TRBV5-8|TRBJ1-4|.|.
CASSPTGTSFRELFF
TGTGCCAGCAGCCCGACCGGGACATCTTTCCGTGAACTGTTTTTT
>TRBV5-1|TRBJ1-4|.|few
CASSFGPGEKLFF
TGCGCCAGCAGCTTTGGCCCGGGCGAAAAACTGTTTTTT
>TRBV6-5|TRBJ2-1|.|.
CASSSPRDSSYNEQFF
TGTGCCAGCAGTTCTCCGCGCGATTCCTCCTACAATGAGCAGTTCTTC
>TRBV7-9|TRBJ2-1|.|.
CASSLLAEQFF
TGTGCCAGCAGCTTATTGGCGGAGCAGTTCTTC
>TRBV2|TRBJ2-2|.|.
CASSIQGRTGELFF
TGTGCCAGCAGTATACAGGGGAGGACCGGGGAGCTGTTTTTT
>TRBV29-1|TRBJ2-7|.|.
CSVGGQFYEQYF
TGCAGCGTGGGGGGACAGTTCTACGAGCAGTACTTC
>TRBV2|TRBJ2-7|TRBD1|.
CASRRWDRALEQYF
TGTGCCAGCAGACGATGGGACAGGGCTCTCGAGCAGTACTTC
>TRBV9|TRBJ1-2|.|once
CASSSQAYGYTF
TGTGCCAGCAGCTCTCAGGCCTATGGCTACACCTTC
>TRBV10-2|TRBJ2-4|TRBD2|.
CASSEAQPGLAGAKNIQYF
TGCGCCAGCAGTGAGGCACAACCGGGACTAGCGGGAGCCAAAAACATTCAGTACTTC
>TRBV29-1|TRBJ1-1|.|once
CSVDNGIEAFF
TGCAGCGTTGATAATGGGATCGAAGCTTTCTTT
>TRBV7-9|TRBJ2-2|TRBD1|.
CASSVLRDRFYPNTGELFF
TGTGCCAGCAGCGTTTTACGGGACAGGTTCTATCCTAACACCGGGGAGCTGTTTTTT
>TRBV18|TRBJ2-5|.|once
CASSPRQKETQYF
TGTGCCAGCTCACCAAGACAGAAAGAGACCCAGTACTTC
>TRBV6-1|TRBJ2-5|.|.
CASFLTRLSETQYF
TGTGCCAGCTTCCTTACTAGGTTGAGCGAGACCCAGTACTTC
>TRBV9|TRBJ2-7|.|.
CASSNQPQAFPYEQYF
TGTGCCAGCAGCAACCAACCTCAGGCATTCCCCTACGAGCAGTACTTC
>TRBV2|TRBJ2-7|.|.
CASSYGTLRYEQYF
TGTGCCAGCAGTTATGGGACCCTTAGATACGAGCAGTACTTC
>TRBV9|TRBJ2-5|.|once
CASSVRHFTETQYF
TGTGCCAGCAGCGTACGACACTTCACGGAGACCCAGTACTTC
>TRBV11-2|TRBJ1-1|.|.
CASNPGWAGPKHTEAFF
TGTGCCAGCAACCCCGGTTGGGCAGGGCCAAAGCACACTGAAGCTTTCTTT
>TRBV9|TRBJ2-4|TRBD2|few
CASSADVGLAGNIQYF
TGTGCCAGCAGCGCCGACGTGGGACTAGCGGGGAACATTCAGTACTTC
>TRBV7-2|TRBJ2-7|TRBD2|.
CASLLAGDYEQYF
TGTGCCAGCCTACTAGCGGGGGACTACGAGCAGTACTTC
>TRBV6-5|TRBJ2-1|.|.
CASSYAPLLYNEQFF
TGTGCCAGCAGTTACGCCCCGCTGCTCTACAATGAGCAGTTCTTC
>TRBV25-1|TRBJ1-2|TRBD1|.
CASSYDRGLGYTF
TGTGCCAGCAGTTACGACAGGGGGCTGGGCTACACCTTC
>TRBV6-1|TRBJ1-5|TRBD1|.
CASSQGVSNQPQHF
TGTGCCAGCAGTCAGGGGGTGAGCAATCAGCCCCAGCATTTT
>TRBV9|TRBJ1-1|.|.
CASSALGAEAFF
TGTGCCAGCAGCGCCCTCGGAGCTGAAGCTTTCTTT
>TRBV7-8|TRBJ1-6|.|.
CASSLAGRGNSPLHF
TGTGCCAGCAGCTTAGCTGGGCGAGGTAATTCACCCCTCCACTTT
>TRBV18|TRBJ1-1|TRBD1|.
CASSPDRANTEAFF
TGTGCCAGCTCACCAGACAGGGCGAACACTGAAGCTTTCTTT
>TRBV5-1|TRBJ1-3|.|once
CASSLGQGNTIYF
TGCGCCAGCAGCTTGGGCCAGGGAAACACCATATATTTT
>TRBV7-8|TRBJ2-3|TRBD1|.
CASSLDRGVTDTQYF
TGTGCCAGCAGCTTGGACAGGGGTGTAACAGATACGCAGTATTTT
>TRBV5-1|TRBJ1-1|.|few
CASSLEGSPEAFF
TGCGCCAGCAGCTTGGAGGGGAGCCCTGAAGCTTTCTTT
>TRBV5-8|TRBJ1-5|.|.
CASSLLGGDQPQHF
TGTGCCAGCAGCTTGCTCGGGGGGGATCAGCCCCAGCATTTT
>TRBV9|TRBJ2-1|TRBD2|once
CASSAPNLLASSYNEQFF
TGTGCCAGCAGCGCCCCAAACCTACTAGCGAGCTCCTACAATGAGCAGTTCTTC
>TRBV7-9|TRBJ2-3|.|once
CASSPAEDTPRTDTQYF
TGTGCCAGCAGCCCTGCCGAAGACACGCCGCGCACAGATACGCAGTATTTT
>TRBV29-1|TRBJ2-7|.|.
CSVEGQTNYEQYF
TGCAGCGTTGAAGGACAGACAAACTACGAGCAGTACTTC
>TRBV7-9|TRBJ1-2|.|.
CASSPNRDGGNYGYTF
TGTGCCAGCAGCCCAAACCGGGACGGAGGTAACTATGGCTACACCTTC
>TRBV4-2|TRBJ1-6|TRBD1|.
CASSRDRGNSPLHF
TGTGCCAGCAGCAGGGACAGGGGTAATTCACCCCTCCACTTT
>TRBV15|TRBJ2-7|.|.
CATSTGVTYEQYF
TGTGCCACCAGCACAGGGGTTACGTACGAGCAGTACTTC
>TRBV6-5|TRBJ1-1|.|.
CASSFGPSLKTEAFF
TGTGCCAGCAGTTTCGGACCGAGTCTGAAAACTGAAGCTTTCTTT
>TRBV29-1|TRBJ2-7|.|.
CKRGRGVYEQYF
TGCAAACGGGGCAGGGGAGTTTACGAGCAGTACTTC
>TRBV5-1|TRBJ2-7|.|.
CASSLARGSREQYF
TGCGCCAGCAGCTTGGCGAGAGGGTCCCGCGAGCAGTACTTC
>TRBV7-6|TRBJ2-7|TRBD2|few
CASSQGLAGYEQYF
TGTGCCAGCAGCCAGGGACTAGCGGGCTACGAGCAGTACTTC
>TRBV4-1|TRBJ1-5|.|few
CASSQDRLGRNQPQHF
TGCGCCAGCAGCCAAGATAGGTTGGGACGGAATCAGCCCCAGCATTTT
>TRBV25-1|TRBJ2-7|TRBD2|.
CASSESGGGPHEQYF
TGTGCCAGCAGTGAATCGGGGGGAGGGCCCCACGAGCAGTACTTC
>TRBV7-3|TRBJ2-7|.|.
CASSLPFLTGQYF
TGTGCCAGCAGCTTGCCTTTTCTGACCGGGCAGTACTTC
>TRBV11-2|TRBJ2-2|.|once
CASSFSRGMGTGELFF
TGTGCCAGCAGCTTTTCAAGGGGAATGGGCACCGGGGAGCTGTTTTTT
>TRBV7-9|TRBJ2-7|.|once
CASSLGDSFPEQYF
TGTGCCAGCAGCTTGGGGGACTCCTTTCCCGAGCAGTACTTC
>TRBV11-2|TRBJ2-7|TRBD2|.
CASSLLAGASREQYF
TGTGCCAGCAGCCTGCTAGCGGGGGCGTCGCGCGAGCAGTACTTC
>TRBV5-1|TRBJ2-1|.|.
CASSLEGSESNEQFF
TGCGCCAGCAGCCTTGAGGGCAGTGAGTCTAATGAGCAGTTCTTC
>TRBV9|TRBJ1-2|.|.
CASSSLQFHPPFYGYTF
TGTGCCAGCAGCTCCCTCCAATTCCACCCACCCTTCTATGGCTACACCTTC
>TRBV27|TRBJ2-7|TRBD1|few
CASSDRQGVEQYF
TGTGCCAGCAGTGATAGACAGGGTGTCGAGCAGTACTTC
>TRBV6-9|TRBJ1-2|.|.
CASSSVGSYYGYTF
TGTGCCAGCAGTTCCGTGGGATCTTACTATGGCTACACCTTC